These 4 T cell receptor beta chains were all obtained from the same sample, sequenced in a study of PD-1 blockade in classical Hodgkin lymphoma (dated by TCRdb to about 2020). The label giving this sample's time point can be read as: cycle 4 day 1 (C4D1), after less than 7 weeks of nivolumab. Relapse after autologous stem cell transplantation had occurred in all trial patients, and cohorts A, B and C were distinguished by prior brentuximab vedotin exposure. A Miltenyi CD4+ T cell isolation kit was used for magnetic negative selection to purify CD4+ T cells from thawed PBMCs. Receptor amplification or capture employed the immunoSEQ multiplex PCR assay. Entries here come from immuneACCESS through TCRdb and include only in-frame sequences with V and J called. Some clones fail to appear in such tables; in the studies checked, an unresolved V gene covers under half of the shortfall, and the cause of the remainder is unknown. The sample records 25,000 to 35,000 clones, roughly 80% of which are singletons. The ten largest account for 0.57% of the sample.

Sequencing was performed on CD4+ T cells from blood, taken before the fourth cycle of nivolumab. These receptors were collected from a human donor with classical Hodgkin lymphoma.

The chain employs TRBV5-1 and TRBJ2-3; D is uncertain. This CDR3 is 14 amino acids long. Germline V gene data show CDR1 as SGHRS and CDR2 as YFSETQ. Between the trimmed V and J ends, which lost 0 bases and 6 bases, there was a span of 11 bases. CDR3 nucleotide sequence: TGCGCCAGCAGCTTGGATGGCAGCAGGGATACGCAGTATTTT. Translated: CASSLDGSRDTQYF.

V is TRBV7-2 and J is TRBJ2-3, with TRBD2 matching over 14 bases. The junction had 3 bases not matched to a gene; V was cut back by 1 base and J by 6 bases. The CDR3 totals 16 residues. Germline-derived CDR1 and CDR2 are SGHTA and FQGNSA. CDR3 in amino acids: CASSLGLAGGPDTQYF. CDR3 sequence (DNA): TGTGCCAGCAGCTTAGGACTAGCGGGAGGGCCTGATACGCAGTATTTT.

The chain recombines TRBV7-2 with TRBJ1-1, with TRBD1 as a possible D gene (5 bases). Deletions cut 0 bases from V and 7 bases from J, with 9 bases between. Looked up from germline, CDR1 is SGHTA and CDR2 is FQGNSA. CDR3 length equals 13 residues. CDR3 sequence (DNA): TGTGCCAGCAGCTTAGCGGGGGATCTTGAAGCTTTCTTT. This translates into CASSLAGDLEAFF.

This clone was observed a few times. V is TRBV28 and J is TRBJ2-3; D uncertain. With 5 bases removed from V and 0 bases from J, the gap between germline ends came to 12 bases. The CDR3 is 15 amino acids. In germline, CDR1 is MDHEN, CDR2 SYDVKM. CDR3 sequence: CASSPGRASTDTQYF. The CDR3, as DNA: TGTGCCAGCAGTCCCGGACGGGCCAGCACAGATACGCAGTATTTT.